This T cell receptor (beta chain) was identified in a study of T-cell memory formation after mild COVID-19. TCRdb passed the 5' RACE reads through MiXCR, listing each CDR3 protein once. The sample contains over 500,000 distinct CDR3 sequences, 15% to 20% of which appear only once. The CDR3 is 13 amino acids. Trimming pared 0 bases from V and 3 bases from J, leaving 4 bases between. CDR1 is SGDLS, CDR2 YYNGEE, per germline. Sample: PBMCs or a T cell subset sorted from them (not recorded which). This clonotype was obtained from an adult woman who had mild COVID-19 (a few samples of this study predate the infection). Cell type and time point are not known. The chain uses TRBV9 and TRBJ2-1; D is unclear. CDR3: CASSVDLYNEQFF. The CDR3 DNA reads TGTGCCAGCAGCGTAGATCTCTACAATGAGCAGTTCTTC.